These T cell receptor beta chains were read from a single sample in a study of human T cells and chemical hapten exposure. MiXCR was run by TCRdb on the RACE reads, yielding one entry per CDR3 protein. The sample records approximately 87,000 distinct CDR3 sequences, about 10% being singletons. The sequenced sample was whole blood, obtained in connection with sensitization to the hapten diphenylcyclopropenone (DPC). These receptor sequences come from a woman between 35 and 50 years old with alopecia areata. Some clones in this sample may be carry-over from other donors' samples. The conserved cysteine and the conserved F or W are not part of the CDR3 here. Fields, in order: V gene, CDR3 length, CDR3 protein.

TRBV7-9 13 ASSQEGASLGIQY
TRBV12-3/TRBV12-4 14 ASSPGTSGRTDTQY
TRBV11-2 13 ASRNHGTNSYEQY
TRBV29-1 10 SHGTAQETQY
TRBV2 13 ASARPGVSNQPQH
TRBV7-2 16 ASSLGLAGELLYNEQF
TRBV9 14 ASSVSSGLSLETQY
TRBV20-1 10 STGQGTDTQY
TRBV9 16 ASSVGGQGASIYNEQF
TRBV29-1 8 SVGGNEQY
TRBV7-9 13 ASSSPNGGESEQY
TRBV5-1 12 ASSKGTVNTEAF
TRBV7-2 12 ASSTSPTGFEQY
TRBV18 16 ASSLYEGQGWRNGELF
TRBV20-1 12 SAYSGTGAGEQY
TRBV20-1 11 SARREGYTEAF
TRBV7-2 13 ASSVGAGGTDTQY
TRBV10-3 12 AISEPGLDTEAF
TRBV11-2 16 ASSGQRTGAPIIHPST
TRBV10-3 10 AISERGETQY
TRBV24-1 11 ATSDLDPGELF
TRBV6-5 12 ASTLAGNSNEQF
TRBV25-1 13 ASSKHPLPQETQY
TRBV5-8 13 ASRPGRREADEQF
TRBV4-3 10 ASSRKRGEQF
TRBV6-2/TRBV6-3 13 ASSPQTSGTYEQY
TRBV10-1 11 ASSEASPNEQF
TRBV12-3/TRBV12-4 11 ASRDQGNYGYT
TRBV10-3 12 AISDTTGRVSYT
TRBV2 12 ASKVSAGSGEQF
TRBV7-9 14 ASSLGGRGPEETQY
TRBV19 12 ASSIGLVDYEQY
TRBV12-3/TRBV12-4 13 ASRTGQGLNEKLF
TRBV5-4 11 ASSFPQGKGYT
TRBV27 9 ASSLGRMQY
TRBV6-2/TRBV6-3 11 ASRGQNSYEQY
TRBV7-2 16 ASSHGRGRRISTDTQY
TRBV6-6 16 ASSLTGGATGRTYEQY
TRBV29-1 12 SGAIAGLSDTQY
TRBV11-2 13 ASSRMGQGADTQY
TRBV7-9 13 ASSLLARGSGELF
TRBV5-4 13 ASSATGQGGYEQY
TRBV4-1 13 ASSPSSDGQETQY
TRBV6-2/TRBV6-3 11 ASSYQNGNEQY
TRBV28 13 ASSTGGAGTDTQY
TRBV12-3/TRBV12-4 16 ASSFRSSGRDSYNEQF
TRBV20-1 16 SARVTGIWQLTNEKLF
TRBV28 11 ASSLELGTEAF
TRBV5-1 12 ASSLWAGQETQY